Shown below are 9 T cell receptor beta chains from a single sample sequenced in a study of T cell changes during pregnancy in multiple sclerosis (dated by TCRdb to about 2019). The library relied on the immunoSEQ multiplex PCR assay. Not all clones reach the TCRdb copy of this immuneACCESS table, which keeps in-frame sequences only. Checked studies attribute under half of the gap to unresolved V genes and leave the rest unexplained. Across this sample there are about 69,000 clones, with more than 85% seen only once. The biggest ten clones account for approximately 3.5% of the sample. Source: peripheral blood, taken before pregnancy. The receptors were sampled from a female donor with multiple sclerosis, enrolled in a pregnancy study.

V usage is TRBV19 and J usage is TRBJ1-4; D may be TRBD1 (6 bases). CDR1 is LNHDA, CDR2 SQIVND, per germline (reference sequence). The CDR3 has 14 residues. V lost 6 bases, J lost 7 bases, and 15 bases lay in between. CDR3 in amino acids: CASRVRGGVEKLFF. CDR3 nucleotides: TGTGCCAGTAGAGTCAGGGGAGGGGTTGAAAAACTGTTTTTT. Full variable domain (remainder filled in from reference TRBV19 and TRBJ1-4): DGGITQSPKYLFRKEGQNVTLSCEQNLNHDAMYWYRQDPGQGLRLIYYSQIVNDFQKGDIAEGYSVSREKKESFPLTVTSAQKNPTAFYLCASRVRGGVEKLFFGSGTQLSVL.

The chain combines TRBV6-5 with TRBJ2-1; tentatively, D is TRBD1 (6 bases). V gave up 5 bases and J gave up 2 bases, with 10 bases separating them. Per germline, CDR1 MNHEY and CDR2 SVGAGI. The CDR3 runs to 14 residues. The CDR3 spells CASSRDKTYNEQFF. In DNA form, the CDR3 reads TGTGCCAGCAGTAGGGACAAGACCTACAATGAGCAGTTCTTC.

The J gene is TRBJ1-1, the V gene TRBV7-2, with D possibly being TRBD1 (5 bases). This CDR3 region has 15 residues. Germline V gene data show CDR1 as SGHTA and CDR2 as FQGNSA. Trimming removed 7 bases at V and 0 bases at J, with 15 bases between. CDR3 in amino acids: CASTPPGGMNTEAFF. CDR3 sequence (DNA): TGTGCCAGCACCCCCCCCGGGGGGATGAACACTGAAGCTTTCTTT. Filled out from reference TRBV7-2 and TRBJ1-1, the complete variable domain reads GAGVSQSPSNKVTEKGKDVELRCDPISGHTALYWYRQSLGQGLEFLIYFQGNSAPDKSGLPSDRFSAERTGGSVSTLTIQRTQQEDSAVYLCASTPPGGMNTEAFFGQGTRLTVV.

V and J are TRBV4-3 and TRBJ2-2; 9 bases are shared with TRBD1. Germline CDR1 LGHNA, CDR2 YSLEER. This CDR3 comprises 17 residues. V was pared by 0 bases and J by 5 bases, with 7 bases of the junction left unmatched. CDR3 sequence: CASSQEGADRGTGELFF. The DNA for the CDR3 is TGCGCCAGCAGCCAAGAAGGGGCGGACAGGGGAACCGGGGAGCTGTTTTTT.

The genes are TRBV5-1 and TRBJ2-2; perhaps TRBD1 as D (7 bases). The CDR3 runs 15 residues. V shed 3 bases and J shed 4 bases, with 13 bases lying between them. Germline V gene sequence: CDR1 SGHRS, CDR2 YFSETQ. The CDR3 reads CASSSAGGSTGELFF. CDR3 sequence (DNA): TGCGCCAGCAGCTCAGCAGGGGGGAGCACCGGGGAGCTGTTTTTT.

This chain connects TRBV11-2 to TRBJ2-3; the match to TRBD1 covers 8 bases. There are 15 residues in the CDR3. The germline V gene has CDR1 SGHAT and CDR2 FQNNGV. V lost 5 bases to trimming and J lost 5 bases; unmatched junction nucleotides: 9. CDR3 bases: TGTGCCAGCAGCAGTTACAGGGGGAAGGGAGATACGCAGTATTTT. Its translation is CASSSYRGKGDTQYF. The full variable domain, its missing parts supplied by reference TRBV11-2 and TRBJ2-3, is EAGVAQSPRYKIIEKRQSVAFWCNPISGHATLYWYQQILGQGPKLLIQFQNNGVVDDSQLPKDRFSAERLKGVDSTLKIQPAKLEDSAVYLCASSSYRGKGDTQYFGPGTRLTVL.

The chain links TRBV11-2 to TRBJ1-4, with D perhaps matching TRBD1 (5 bases). This CDR3 spans 14 amino acids. Between the trimmed V and J ends, which lost 1 base and 8 bases, there was a span of 11 bases. Germline CDR1 reads SGHAT; CDR2 reads FQNNGV. The CDR3 coding sequence is TGTGCCAGCAGCTTAGGGGGGGGTAGAGAAAAACTGTTTTTT. Translated, it gives CASSLGGGREKLFF. Full variable domain (outside the CDR3, taken from reference TRBV11-2 and TRBJ1-4): EAGVAQSPRYKIIEKRQSVAFWCNPISGHATLYWYQQILGQGPKLLIQFQNNGVVDDSQLPKDRFSAERLKGVDSTLKIQPAKLEDSAVYLCASSLGGGREKLFFGSGTQLSVL.

This clone has more than one count but fewer than ten. The chain couples TRBV4-2 to TRBJ1-1, with D unresolved. Trimming pared 1 base from V and 3 bases from J, leaving 6 bases between. The germline gives CDR1 LGHNA, CDR2 YNFKEQ. The CDR3 is made up of 13 amino acids. The CDR3 here is CASSQGADTEAFF. CDR3 nucleotide sequence: TGTGCCAGCAGCCAAGGTGCGGACACTGAAGCTTTCTTT.

This chain connects TRBV15 to TRBJ2-3; the match to TRBD1 covers 10 bases. The CDR3 covers 19 residues. The junction had 17 bases not matched to a gene; V was cut back by 2 bases and J by 6 bases. In germline, CDR1 is LNHNV, CDR2 YYDKDF (reference sequence). The CDR3 protein is CATSRIAGVLDRGMDTQYF. CDR3 DNA sequence: TGTGCCACCAGCAGAATAGCAGGGGTCTTGGACAGGGGGATGGATACGCAGTATTTT.